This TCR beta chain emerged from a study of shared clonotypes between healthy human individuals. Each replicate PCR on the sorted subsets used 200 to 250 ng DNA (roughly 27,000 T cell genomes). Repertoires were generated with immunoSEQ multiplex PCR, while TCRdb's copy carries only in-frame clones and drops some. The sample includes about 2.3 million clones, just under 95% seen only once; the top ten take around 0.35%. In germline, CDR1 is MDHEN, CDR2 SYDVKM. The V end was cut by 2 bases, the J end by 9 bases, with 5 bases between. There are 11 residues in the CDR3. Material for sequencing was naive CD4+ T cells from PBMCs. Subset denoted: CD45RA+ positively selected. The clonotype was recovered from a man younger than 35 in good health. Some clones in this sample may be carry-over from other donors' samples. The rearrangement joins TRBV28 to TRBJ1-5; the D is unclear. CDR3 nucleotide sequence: TGTGCCAGCAGTTTAAGGCGGCCCCAGCATTTT. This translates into CASSLRRPQHF.